This T cell receptor (beta chain) is from a study of blood T cell repertoires in COVID-19. Study as a whole: Samples taken during acute and convalescent COVID-19 were collected in the United States, Italy and Spain.

One Seattle source followed patients from active infection through their disease course. The CDR3 extends over 11 amino acids. Germline CDR1 is SNHLY and CDR2 is FYNNEI. Trimming left V 3 bases short and J 7 bases short, with 5 bases between. Original methodology: Counts of nucleated cells, estimated from reference gene primer amplification, were obtained. The data were produced by immunoSEQ multiplex PCR, yet TCRdb's version contains in-frame clones alone and is incomplete. V, J and clone size were drawn from that table, and D and trimming were deduced from the DNA. The sample consists of over 150,000 clones, roughly 85% of them appearing once.

V gene TRBV2 combines with J gene TRBJ2-3; D is unresolved. The sequence came from a woman between 55 and 75 years old with COVID-19, enrolled during active disease. What was sequenced was peripheral blood. As DNA, the CDR3 is TGTGCCAGCAGTGAGACTTATACGCAGTATTTT. Its translation is CASSETYTQYF. The variable domain in full, completed from reference TRBV2 and TRBJ2-3, reads EPEVTQTPSHQVTQMGQEVILRCVPISNHLYFYWYRQILGQKVEFLVSFYNNEISEKSEIFDDQFSVERPDGSNFTLKIRSTKLEDSAMYFCASSETYTQYFGPGTRLTVL.